The 2 T cell receptor beta chains reported below all come from one sample, sequenced in a study of blood T cell repertoires in COVID-19. Repertoires were generated with immunoSEQ multiplex PCR, while TCRdb's copy carries only in-frame clones and drops some. The data show 310,000 or so clones, approximately 90% seen once. The sequenced material came from peripheral blood. These receptor sequences come from a man aged 30 to 39 with COVID-19, enrolled during active disease.

The chain couples TRBV3-1 (or the pseudogene TRBV3-2) to TRBJ1-6; a weak D match, TRBD1 (5 bases). V was clipped by 4 bases and J by 7 bases, with 14 bases between them. The CDR3 covers 15 residues. The germline V gene encodes CDR1 LGHDT and CDR2 YNNKEL (reference sequence). The CDR3 DNA sequence: TGTGCCAGCAGCCCCTTTGACAGTGTGAATTCACCCCTCCACTTT. It is translated as CASSPFDSVNSPLHF.

This chain connects TRBV14 to TRBJ1-1; 7 bases align to TRBD1. The CDR3 covers 13 residues. V was pared by 4 bases and J by 1 base, with 0 bases of the junction left unmatched. Germline CDR1 SGHDN, CDR2 FVKESK. For the CDR3, the DNA is TGTGCCAGCAGCCGGGACAGGAACACTGAAGCTTTCTTT. This gives the protein CASSRDRNTEAFF.